The 19 T cell receptor beta chains given below trace back to one sample, sequenced in a study of radiotherapy plus CTLA-4 blockade in lung cancer. Using immunoSEQ multiplex PCR, the repertoire was profiled, and TCRdb retains in-frame clones only, with some absent. The sample consists of 110,000 or so clones, 65% to 85% of them appearing once. Sequencing used peripheral blood, obtained from a patient treated with radiotherapy plus ipilimumab. Source of these receptors: a human donor with non-small cell lung cancer who had a partial response to radiotherapy plus ipilimumab.

This chain uses TRBV19 with TRBJ2-5; tentative D call: TRBD1 (6 bases). With 4 bases removed from V and 5 bases from J, the gap between germline ends came to 11 bases. The CDR3 runs to 13 residues. Germline V CDR1 and CDR2: LNHDA, SQIVND (reference sequence). The DNA for the CDR3 is TGTGCCAGTAGTAAGGGACATATGGAGACCCAGTACTTC. Translating it yields CASSKGHMETQYF.

This chain links TRBV4-3 with TRBJ2-2; 10 bases are a match to TRBD1. J lost 5 bases, V lost 6 bases, and 6 bases had no gene match. Germline CDR1 is LGHNA and CDR2 is YSLEER. The CDR3 length is 15 residues. The chain's CDR3 is CASRRRTGGTGELFF. DNA of the CDR3: TGCGCCAGCAGGCGACGGACAGGGGGAACCGGGGAGCTGTTTTTT.

The chain uses TRBV5-4 and TRBJ2-7; 13 positions agree with TRBD2. The CDR3 spans 15 residues. Germline V CDR1 and CDR2: SGHNT, YYREEE (reference sequence). Trimming cost V 4 bases and J 5 bases; bases outside gene matches: 6. CDR3 nucleotide sequence: TGTGCCAGCAGCGGACTAGCGGGAGAGTTGAACGAGCAGTACTTC. Translation: CASSGLAGELNEQYF.

The genes are TRBV10-2 and TRBJ2-1; 8 nucleotides agree with TRBD2. Germline CDR1 WSHSY, CDR2 SAAADI. The CDR3 contains 16 residues. V lost 6 bases, J lost 3 bases, and 10 bases stayed unmatched. The CDR3 loop reads CASRRGSAGGYNEQFF. The DNA of the CDR3 is TGCGCCAGCAGGAGGGGGTCGGCGGGAGGCTACAATGAGCAGTTCTTC.

This clone was seen only a few times. This chain joins TRBV10-1 and TRBJ2-5, with 10 bases matching TRBD2. V was clipped by 8 bases and J by 0 bases; unmatched bases: 18. The CDR3 spans 19 residues. Germline V gene lookup returns CDR1 WNHNN and CDR2 SYGVQD (reference sequence). The CDR3 sequence is CASRPRDSGRTEYQETQYF. For the CDR3, the DNA is TGCGCCAGCCGCCCGCGGGATAGCGGGAGGACCGAGTACCAAGAGACCCAGTACTTC.

This clone has more than one count but fewer than ten. V usage is TRBV5-6 and J usage is TRBJ2-1, with D possibly TRBD1 on 6 matching bases. The germline V gene encodes CDR1 SGHDT and CDR2 YYEEEE. V gave up 1 base and J gave up 7 bases, with 12 bases separating them. The CDR3 is made up of 14 amino acids. CDR3 protein: CASSLKTGWNEQFF. The CDR3 nucleotides are TGTGCCAGCAGCTTGAAAACAGGGTGGAATGAGCAGTTCTTC.

This rearrangement joins TRBV30 to TRBJ2-3; 7 nucleotides align to TRBD2. The CDR3 length is 11 residues. Germline CDR1 reads GTSNPN; CDR2 reads SVGIG (reference sequence). Unmatched junction bases numbered 1, after V lost 5 bases and J lost 5 bases. CDR3 sequence (DNA): TGTGCCTGGGGACTAGTAGATACGCAGTATTTT. Amino acids: CAWGLVDTQYF.

The chain is built from TRBV15 and TRBJ2-1; no definite D call. V was shortened by 4 bases and J by 1 base, with 11 bases between the two germline ends. This CDR3 region has 15 residues. Germline V CDR1 and CDR2: LNHNV, YYDKDF (reference sequence). CDR3 nucleotides: TGTGCCACCAGCATGAGGAGTGGATCCTACAATGAGCAGTTCTTC. Amino acids: CATSMRSGSYNEQFF.

The rearrangement uses TRBV4-2 and TRBJ1-2; D is undetermined. The ends were cut back, 4 bases at V and 7 bases at J, with 16 bases in the middle. The CDR3 contains 14 residues. Per the germline V gene, CDR1 is LGHNA and CDR2 is YNFKEQ. The CDR3 nucleotides are TGTGCCAGCAGCCGAGAAGGGAGCACGGGTGGCTACACCTTC. This sequence encodes CASSREGSTGGYTF.

The V call is TRBV14, the J call TRBJ2-1; 9 bases agree with TRBD2. This CDR3 is 16 amino acids long. Germline trimming cut 0 bases from V and 4 bases from J; bases unmatched to any gene: 4. Germline CDR1 SGHDN, CDR2 FVKESK. In nucleotides, the CDR3 is TGTGCCAGCAGCCAAGATCCCGGACTAGCGTACAATGAGCAGTTCTTC. Translating it yields CASSQDPGLAYNEQFF.

The chain uses TRBV5-1 and TRBJ1-4; no definite D call. This CDR3 contains 15 residues. Germline V CDR1 and CDR2: SGHRS, YFSETQ. V dropped 1 base and J dropped 0 bases, with 7 bases sitting between them. The CDR3 DNA sequence: TGCGCCAGCAGCTTGCAGTCAGCAACTAATGAAAAACTGTTTTTT. Translating it yields CASSLQSATNEKLFF.

The chain couples TRBV7-2 to TRBJ2-7, with D possibly being TRBD2 (5 bases). Trimming left V 2 bases short and J 3 bases short, with 11 bases between. This CDR3 region has 14 residues. Germline V lookup: CDR1 SGHTA, CDR2 FQGNSA. The CDR3 loop is CASSLSSGDYEQYV. The DNA of the CDR3 is TGTGCCAGCAGCTTATCCAGCGGAGACTACGAGCAGTACGTC.

The gene calls are TRBV5-8 and TRBJ1-5, with 9 bases aligning to TRBD1. Looked up from germline, CDR1 is SGHTS and CDR2 is YDEGEE. The CDR3 covers 14 residues. With 4 bases clipped from V and 7 bases from J, the junction kept 6 bases outside the gene matches. The CDR3 sequence: CASSQGQGRQPQHF. In DNA, the CDR3 is TGTGCCAGCAGCCAGGGACAGGGACGCCAGCCCCAGCATTTT.

This chain connects TRBV6-1 to TRBJ1-2; 9 nucleotides match TRBD1. Germline-derived CDR1 and CDR2 are MNHNS and SASEGT. This CDR3 spans 15 amino acids. Unmatched junction bases numbered 7, after V lost 6 bases and J lost 2 bases. This chain's CDR3 is CASRPGGQGNYGYTF. In nucleotides, the CDR3 is TGTGCCAGCAGGCCGGGGGGACAGGGAAACTATGGCTACACCTTC.

The chain couples TRBV4-1 to TRBJ2-2, with 7 bases fitting TRBD2. Looked up from germline, CDR1 is MGHRA and CDR2 is YSYEKL. The junction had 15 bases not matched to a gene; V was cut back by 2 bases and J by 0 bases. The CDR3 sequence is 20 residues long. The CDR3 sequence is CASSQRMGLAGPSNTGELFF. Written as DNA, the CDR3 is TGCGCCAGCAGCCAACGGATGGGGTTAGCGGGCCCATCGAACACCGGGGAGCTGTTTTTT.

This sequence joins TRBV19 and TRBJ1-5; the match to TRBD1 covers 12 bases. Germline trimming cut 3 bases from V and 6 bases from J; bases unmatched to any gene: 9. Germline-derived CDR1 and CDR2 are LNHDA and SQIVND (reference sequence). The CDR3 has 17 residues. The DNA for the CDR3 is TGTGCCAGTAGTATCAGGGGAGGGACAGGGGGCGGTCAGCCCCAGCATTTT. Its protein is CASSIRGGTGGGQPQHF. The complete variable domain, with remaining parts taken from reference TRBV19 and TRBJ1-5, reads DGGITQSPKYLFRKEGQNVTLSCEQNLNHDAMYWYRQDPGQGLRLIYYSQIVNDFQKGDIAEGYSVSREKKESFPLTVTSAQKNPTAFYLCASSIRGGTGGGQPQHFGDGTRLSIL.

The chain joins TRBV18 to TRBJ2-5; weak D call: TRBD1 (5 bases). CDR3 size: 15 residues. CDR1 is KGHSH, CDR2 LQKENI, per germline. Trimming left V 1 base short and J 5 bases short, with 14 bases between. CDR3 protein: CASSPRQLPSETQYF. The CDR3 DNA follows: TGTGCCAGCTCACCACGACAGCTCCCCTCCGAGACCCAGTACTTC. The full variable domain, with the rest looked up from reference TRBV18 and TRBJ2-5, is NAGVMQNPRHLVRRRGQEARLRCSPMKGHSHVYWYRQLPEEGLKFMVYLQKENIIDESGMPKERFSAEFPKEGPSILRIQQVVRGDSAAYFCASSPRQLPSETQYFGPGTRLLVL.

There are a few counts of this clone. The chain joins TRBV7-8 to TRBJ2-6; TRBD2 might be the D (6 bases). Trimming removed 5 bases at V and 0 bases at J, with 23 bases between. The CDR3 length is 20 residues. Germline V gene lookup returns CDR1 SGHVS and CDR2 FQNEAQ. The CDR3 protein is CASSPRPRTNLYSGANVLTF. DNA of the CDR3: TGTGCCAGCAGCCCCCGACCTCGGACTAACCTGTACTCTGGGGCCAACGTCCTGACTTTC. Using reference TRBV7-8 and TRBJ2-6 for the parts outside the CDR3, the full variable domain is GAGVSQSPRYKVAKRGQDVALRCDPISGHVSLFWYQQALGQGPEFLTYFQNEAQLDKSGLPSDRFFAERPEGSVSTLKIQRTQQEDSAVYLCASSPRPRTNLYSGANVLTFGAGSRLTVL.

The rearrangement links TRBV7-2 to TRBJ2-5; 7 nucleotides match TRBD1. Per the germline V gene, CDR1 is SGHTA and CDR2 is FQGNSA. Trimming removed 4 bases from V and 5 bases from J; junction bases left unmatched: 7. The CDR3 totals 14 residues. CDR3 amino acids: CASSSMTGSETQYF. DNA of the CDR3: TGTGCCAGCAGCTCAATGACAGGGTCGGAGACCCAGTACTTC.